These 15 T cell receptor beta chains share one sample of origin, sequenced in a study of blood T cell repertoires in COVID-19. The repertoire was sequenced with immunoSEQ multiplex PCR; TCRdb's copy has only in-frame clones and lacks some. Of about 130,000 clones in the sample, roughly 86% were seen once. The sample comprised peripheral blood. The receptor set was obtained from a human donor in a cohort sampled during active COVID-19.

The sample holds a few counts of this clone. The chain is built from TRBV4-2 and TRBJ2-7; 8 bases fit TRBD2. CDR3 length: 14 residues. Trimming removed 1 base from V and 3 bases from J; junction bases left unmatched: 2. Germline CDR1 is LGHNA and CDR2 is YNFKEQ. The CDR3 coding sequence is TGTGCCAGCAGCCAAGCGAGCGGGAGCTACGAGCAGTACTTC. Its protein is CASSQASGSYEQYF.

In its sample, this clone was seen once. J is TRBJ1-1 and V is TRBV6-5; unclear D gene. The CDR3 sequence is 16 residues long. V gave up 0 bases and J gave up 1 base, with 12 bases separating them. The germline CDR1 and CDR2 sequences are MNHEY and SVGAGI. CDR3 nucleotide sequence: TGTGCCAGCAGTTACTCCTCGGGAAAGCGGAACACTGAAGCTTTCTTT. Protein sequence: CASSYSSGKRNTEAFF.

The rearrangement joins TRBV10-1 to TRBJ2-7; 7 bases are a match to TRBD1. Trimming cost V 3 bases and J 2 bases; bases outside gene matches: 10. The CDR3 is 16 residues long. CDR1 is WNHNN, CDR2 SYGVQD, per germline (reference sequence). Written as DNA, the CDR3 is TGCGCCAGCAGTGATAGGGGGCACAACACAACCTACGAGCAGTACTTC. Residues: CASSDRGHNTTYEQYF.

This chain links TRBV7-8 with TRBJ2-7; maybe TRBD1 (6 bases). This CDR3 spans 13 amino acids. The V end was cut by 5 bases, the J end by 3 bases, with 11 bases between. CDR1 is SGHVS, CDR2 FQNEAQ, per germline. This chain's CDR3 is CASSITGFYEQYF. The CDR3 bases are TGTGCCAGCAGCATAACAGGGTTCTACGAGCAGTACTTC.

The chain links TRBV5-1 to TRBJ1-6; D ambiguous. V shed 0 bases and J shed 10 bases, with 11 bases lying between them. This CDR3 has 14 amino acids. From germline, CDR1 is SGHRS and CDR2 YFSETQ. This CDR3 reads CASSLALTGSPLHF. The CDR3 DNA reads as TGCGCCAGCAGCTTGGCTCTCACCGGGTCACCCCTCCACTTT.

The count of this clone is one. This rearrangement joins TRBV28 to TRBJ1-1; D possibly corresponds to TRBD1 (6 bases). The germline V gene encodes CDR1 MDHEN and CDR2 SYDVKM. This CDR3 is built from 14 residues. Trimming cost V 1 base and J 4 bases, with 10 bases left between them. In DNA form, the CDR3 reads TGTGCCAGCAGTTTATCAGGGGAGATCACTGAAGCTTTCTTT. Encoded protein: CASSLSGEITEAFF.

This clone was counted once. The chain has TRBV19 and TRBJ2-5, with D uncertain. CDR3 length equals 14 residues. Trimming removed 3 bases from V and 4 bases from J, with 12 bases in between. The V gene's germline CDR1 is LNHDA and CDR2 SQIVND (reference sequence). The CDR3 region is CASSMYNNAETQYF. In nucleotides, the CDR3 is TGTGCCAGTAGTATGTACAACAACGCAGAGACCCAGTACTTC.

The rearrangement uses TRBV9 and TRBJ2-3; weak D call: TRBD2 (5 bases). The CDR3 extends over 21 amino acids. Germline CDR1 reads SGDLS; CDR2 reads YYNGEE. V was clipped by 0 bases and J by 3 bases, with 29 bases between them. CDR3 in amino acids: CASSVGSGTFTGSIKTDTQYF. CDR3 nucleotides: TGTGCCAGCAGCGTAGGGAGCGGAACCTTTACGGGGTCCATTAAGACAGATACGCAGTATTTT.

The V gene is TRBV18, the J gene TRBJ1-5; 12 bases align to TRBD1. This CDR3 is 15 amino acids long. V lost 6 bases to trimming and J lost 6 bases; unmatched junction nucleotides: 6. Germline CDR1 reads KGHSH; CDR2 reads LQKENI. CDR3 bases: TGTGCCAGCTCGGGGGCGGGACAGGGGGCTCAGCCCCAGCATTTT. Its protein product is CASSGAGQGAQPQHF.

Sample share makes this clone medium-sized. The rearrangement links TRBV2 to TRBJ2-2; tentative D call: TRBD2 (5 bases). V dropped 10 bases and J dropped 8 bases, with 17 bases sitting between them. This CDR3 contains 13 residues. Germline V lookup: CDR1 SNHLY, CDR2 FYNNEI. CDR3 DNA: TGTGCCACTAAGGGCGGGTTTACTGGGGAGCTGTTTTTT. Translation gives CATKGGFTGELFF. Complete variable domain (other parts from reference TRBV2 and TRBJ2-2): EPEVTQTPSHQVTQMGQEVILRCVPISNHLYFYWYRQILGQKVEFLVSFYNNEISEKSEIFDDQFSVERPDGSNFTLKIRSTKLEDSAMYFCATKGGFTGELFFGEGSRLTVL.

The chain combines TRBV5-1 with TRBJ2-1, with 8 bases aligning to TRBD2. Germline CDR1 and CDR2: SGHRS and YFSETQ. The CDR3 spans 16 residues. J was trimmed by 1 base and V by 4 bases; bases with no gene match: 7. This CDR3 is CASSKVGGRSYNEQFF. The CDR3 coding sequence is TGCGCCAGCAGCAAGGTAGGCGGGAGGTCCTACAATGAGCAGTTCTTC.

This clone has only one observation. DNA of the CDR3: TGTGCCAGCTCACCTCTTCCTACGACCGGGGATACGCAGTATTTT. The encoded protein is CASSPLPTTGDTQYF. V and J are TRBV18 and TRBJ2-3; unclear D gene. This CDR3 contains 15 residues. With 3 bases removed from V and 6 bases from J, the gap between germline ends came to 16 bases. Germline CDR1 and CDR2: KGHSH and LQKENI.

Details on this clone: One end of the junction fails to match germline, which may point to a read error. The chain recombines TRBV7-2 with TRBJ2-3, with TRBD2 identical over 7 bases. The CDR3 extends over 12 amino acids. Germline V gene data show CDR1 as SGHTA and CDR2 as FQGNSA. The CDR3 DNA reads TGTGCCAGCAGCGGGACTACAGTTACGCAGTATTTT. It yields the protein CASSGTTVTQYF.

The genes are TRBV11-2 and TRBJ1-2; perhaps TRBD1 as D (6 bases). The CDR3 is 14 amino acids. The germline CDR1 and CDR2 sequences are SGHAT and FQNNGV. V was clipped by 5 bases and J by 4 bases, with 14 bases between them. The CDR3 loop is CASSPGVKGYGYTF. The CDR3, as DNA: TGTGCCAGCAGCCCAGGGGTAAAAGGCTATGGCTACACCTTC.

This clone is a singleton in its sample. The chain combines TRBV13 with TRBJ1-1; weak D call: TRBD1 (5 bases). CDR3 length: 15 amino acids. V lost 1 base and J lost 3, with 12 bases in between. Germline assignment: CDR1 PRHDT and CDR2 FYEKMQ (reference sequence). In DNA form, the CDR3 reads TGTGCCAGCAGCTTAGATCGGCAGGGTCACACTGAAGCTTTCTTT. Translating gives CASSLDRQGHTEAFF. The whole variable domain, filled in from reference TRBV13 and TRBJ1-1, reads AAGVIQSPRHLIKEKRETATLKCYPIPRHDTVYWYQQGPGQDPQFLISFYEKMQSDKGSIPDRFSAQQFSDYHSELNMSSLELGDSALYFCASSLDRQGHTEAFFGQGTRLTVV.